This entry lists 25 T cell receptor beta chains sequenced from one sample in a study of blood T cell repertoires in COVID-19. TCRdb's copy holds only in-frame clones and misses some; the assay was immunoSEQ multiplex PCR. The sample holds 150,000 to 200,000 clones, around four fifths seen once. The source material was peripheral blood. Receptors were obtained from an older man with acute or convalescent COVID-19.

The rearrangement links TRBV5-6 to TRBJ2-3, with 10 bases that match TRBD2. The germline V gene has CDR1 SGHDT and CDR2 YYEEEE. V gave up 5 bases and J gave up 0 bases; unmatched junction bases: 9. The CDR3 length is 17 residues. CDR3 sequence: CASRLAGNPTSTDTQYF. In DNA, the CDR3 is TGTGCCAGCAGACTAGCGGGGAATCCCACTAGCACAGATACGCAGTATTTT.

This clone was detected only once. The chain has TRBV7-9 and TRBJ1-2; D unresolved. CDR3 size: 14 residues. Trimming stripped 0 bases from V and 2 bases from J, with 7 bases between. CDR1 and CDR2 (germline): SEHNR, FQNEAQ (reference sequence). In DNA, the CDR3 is TGTGCCAGCAGCTTAGCCTCAGGCAACTATGGCTACACCTTC. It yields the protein CASSLASGNYGYTF.

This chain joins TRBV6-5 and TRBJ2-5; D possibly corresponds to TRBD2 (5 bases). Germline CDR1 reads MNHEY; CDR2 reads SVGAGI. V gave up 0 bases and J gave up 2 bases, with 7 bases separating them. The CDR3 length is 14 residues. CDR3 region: CASSYSRTQETQYF. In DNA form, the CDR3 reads TGTGCCAGCAGTTACTCTAGGACTCAAGAGACCCAGTACTTC.

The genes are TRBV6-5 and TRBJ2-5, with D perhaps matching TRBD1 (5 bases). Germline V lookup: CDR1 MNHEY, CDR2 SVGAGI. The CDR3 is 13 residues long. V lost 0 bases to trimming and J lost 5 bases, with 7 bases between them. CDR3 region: CASSYSQDETQYF. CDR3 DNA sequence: TGTGCCAGCAGTTACTCACAGGACGAGACCCAGTACTTC.

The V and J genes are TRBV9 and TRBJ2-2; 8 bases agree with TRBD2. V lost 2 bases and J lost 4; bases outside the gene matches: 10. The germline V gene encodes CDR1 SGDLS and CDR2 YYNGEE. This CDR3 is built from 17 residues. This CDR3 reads CASSVVAGRLGTGELFF. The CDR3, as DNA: TGTGCCAGCAGCGTGGTAGCGGGGCGCCTGGGCACCGGGGAGCTGTTTTTT.

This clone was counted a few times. The CDR3 reads CASSPQGPRASPLHF. The CDR3, as DNA: TGTGCCAGCAGCCCCCAGGGGCCCCGGGCTTCACCCCTCCACTTT. The chain links TRBV3-1 (or the pseudogene TRBV3-2) to TRBJ1-6, with D possibly TRBD1 on 6 matching bases. V was cut by 4 bases and J by 9 bases, with 16 bases left in between. Germline CDR1 LGHDT, CDR2 YNNKEL (reference sequence). This CDR3 contains 15 residues.

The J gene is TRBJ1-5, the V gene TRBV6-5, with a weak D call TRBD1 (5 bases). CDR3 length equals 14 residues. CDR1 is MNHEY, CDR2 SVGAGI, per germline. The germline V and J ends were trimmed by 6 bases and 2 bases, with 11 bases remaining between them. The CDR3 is CASSPGGGNQPQHF. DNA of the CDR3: TGTGCCAGCAGCCCGGGAGGGGGCAATCAGCCCCAGCATTTT.

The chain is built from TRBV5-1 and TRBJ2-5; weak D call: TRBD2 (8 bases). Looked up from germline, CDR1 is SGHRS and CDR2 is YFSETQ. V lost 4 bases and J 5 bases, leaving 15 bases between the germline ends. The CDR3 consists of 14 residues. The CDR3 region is CASSPGQRGETQYF. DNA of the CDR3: TGCGCCAGCAGCCCGGGACAGCGGGGGGAGACCCAGTACTTC.

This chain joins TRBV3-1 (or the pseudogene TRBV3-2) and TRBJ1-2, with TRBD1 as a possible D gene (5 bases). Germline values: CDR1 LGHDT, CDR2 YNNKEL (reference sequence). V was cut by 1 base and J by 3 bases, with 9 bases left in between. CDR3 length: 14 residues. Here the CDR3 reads CASSQGGTHYGYTF. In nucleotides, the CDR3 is TGTGCCAGCAGCCAAGGCGGGACTCACTATGGCTACACCTTC.

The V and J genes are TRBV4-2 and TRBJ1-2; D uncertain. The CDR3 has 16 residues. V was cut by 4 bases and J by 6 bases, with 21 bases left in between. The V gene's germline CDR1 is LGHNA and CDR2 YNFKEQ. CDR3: CASSRLVGSRSDGYTF. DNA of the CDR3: TGTGCCAGCAGCCGCCTGGTGGGGAGTAGATCGGATGGCTACACCTTC.

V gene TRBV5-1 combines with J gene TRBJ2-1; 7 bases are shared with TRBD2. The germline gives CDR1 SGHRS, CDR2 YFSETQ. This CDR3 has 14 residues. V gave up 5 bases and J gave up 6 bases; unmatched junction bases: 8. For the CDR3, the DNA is TGCGCCAGCAGTCCCGGGACTACTACCAATGAGCAGTTCTTC. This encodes CASSPGTTTNEQFF.

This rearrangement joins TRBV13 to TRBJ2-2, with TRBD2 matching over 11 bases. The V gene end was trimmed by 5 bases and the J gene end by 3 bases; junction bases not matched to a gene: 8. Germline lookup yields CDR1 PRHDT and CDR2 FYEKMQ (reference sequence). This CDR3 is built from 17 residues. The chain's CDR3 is CASSLTSGNPHTGELFF. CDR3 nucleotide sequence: TGTGCCAGCAGCCTGACTAGCGGGAACCCACACACCGGGGAGCTGTTTTTT. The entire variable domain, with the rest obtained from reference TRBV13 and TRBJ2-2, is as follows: AAGVIQSPRHLIKEKRETATLKCYPIPRHDTVYWYQQGPGQDPQFLISFYEKMQSDKGSIPDRFSAQQFSDYHSELNMSSLELGDSALYFCASSLTSGNPHTGELFFGEGSRLTVL.

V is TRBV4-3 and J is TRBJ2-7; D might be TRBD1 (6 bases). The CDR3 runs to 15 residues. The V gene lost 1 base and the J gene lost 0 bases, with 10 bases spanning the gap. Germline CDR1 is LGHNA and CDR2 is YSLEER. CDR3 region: CASSQALGASYEQYF. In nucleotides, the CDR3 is TGCGCCAGCAGCCAAGCGCTGGGGGCCTCCTACGAGCAGTACTTC.

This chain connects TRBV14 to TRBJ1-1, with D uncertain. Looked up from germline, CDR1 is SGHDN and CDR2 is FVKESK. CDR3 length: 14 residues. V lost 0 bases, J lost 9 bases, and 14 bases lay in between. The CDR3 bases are TGTGCCAGCAGCCAAGAGAGAATCCGTCCAAAAGCTTTCTTT. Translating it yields CASSQERIRPKAFF.

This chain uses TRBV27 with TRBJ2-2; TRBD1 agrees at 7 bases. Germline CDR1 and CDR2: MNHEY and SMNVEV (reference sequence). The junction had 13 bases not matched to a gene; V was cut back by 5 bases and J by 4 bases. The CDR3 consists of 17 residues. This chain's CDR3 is CASSPIRGSRVTGELFF. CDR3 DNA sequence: TGTGCCAGCAGTCCGATCAGGGGGTCTCGAGTCACCGGGGAGCTGTTTTTT.

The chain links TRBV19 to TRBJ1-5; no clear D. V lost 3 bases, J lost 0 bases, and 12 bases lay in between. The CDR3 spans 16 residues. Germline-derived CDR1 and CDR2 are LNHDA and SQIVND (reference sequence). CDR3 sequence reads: CASSILDGISNQPQHF. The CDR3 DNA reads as TGTGCCAGTAGTATCTTGGACGGGATTAGCAATCAGCCCCAGCATTTT.

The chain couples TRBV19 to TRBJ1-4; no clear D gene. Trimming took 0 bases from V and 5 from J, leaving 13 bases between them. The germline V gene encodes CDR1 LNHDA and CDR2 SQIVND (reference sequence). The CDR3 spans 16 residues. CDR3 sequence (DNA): TGTGCCAGTAGTATAGATCGCGTACGGGGAAATGAAAAACTGTTTTTT. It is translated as CASSIDRVRGNEKLFF.

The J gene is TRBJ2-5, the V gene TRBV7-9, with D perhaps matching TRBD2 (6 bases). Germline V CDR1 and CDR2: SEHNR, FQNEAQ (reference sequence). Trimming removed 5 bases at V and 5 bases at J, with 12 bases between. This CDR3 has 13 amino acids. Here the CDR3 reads CASSPFRGETQYF. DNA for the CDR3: TGTGCCAGCAGCCCCTTCCGGGGGGAGACCCAGTACTTC.

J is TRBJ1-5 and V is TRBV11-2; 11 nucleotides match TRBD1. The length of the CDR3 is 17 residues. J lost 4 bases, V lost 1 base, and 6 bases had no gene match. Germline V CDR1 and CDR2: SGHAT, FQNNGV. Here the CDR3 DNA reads TGTGCCAGCAGCTTAGGGACAGGGGGCGTTACGAATCAGCCCCAGCATTTT. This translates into CASSLGTGGVTNQPQHF.

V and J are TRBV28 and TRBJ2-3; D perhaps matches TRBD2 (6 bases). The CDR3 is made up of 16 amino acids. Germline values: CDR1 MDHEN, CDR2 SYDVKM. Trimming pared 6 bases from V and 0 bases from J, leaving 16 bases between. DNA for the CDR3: TGTGCCAGCAGCGGTATGGAGGGAGGAAGCACAGATACGCAGTATTTT. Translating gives CASSGMEGGSTDTQYF.

CDR3 loop: CASSPNRAHGYTF. DNA for the CDR3: TGTGCCAGCAGCCCAAACCGCGCCCATGGCTACACCTTC. This chain joins TRBV6-4 and TRBJ1-2; D is ambiguous. V lost 6 bases and J lost 6, with 14 bases in between. Germline-derived CDR1 and CDR2 are MRHNA and SNTAGT. This CDR3 region has 13 residues.

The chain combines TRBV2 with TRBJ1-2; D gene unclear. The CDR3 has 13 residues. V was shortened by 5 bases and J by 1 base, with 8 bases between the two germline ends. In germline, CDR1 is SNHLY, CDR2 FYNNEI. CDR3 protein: CASSLTDNYGYTF. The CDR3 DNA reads TGTGCCAGCAGTTTGACTGATAACTATGGCTACACCTTC.

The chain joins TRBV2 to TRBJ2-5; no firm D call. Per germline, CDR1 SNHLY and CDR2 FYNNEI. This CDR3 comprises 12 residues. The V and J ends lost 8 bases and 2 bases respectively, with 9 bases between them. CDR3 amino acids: CASGQQQETQYF. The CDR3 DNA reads TGTGCCAGCGGGCAGCAACAAGAGACCCAGTACTTC.

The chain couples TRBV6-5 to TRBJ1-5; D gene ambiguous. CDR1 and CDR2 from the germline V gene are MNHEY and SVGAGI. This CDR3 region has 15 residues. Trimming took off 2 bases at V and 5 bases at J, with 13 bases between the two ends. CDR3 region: CASSYSLTGDQPQHF. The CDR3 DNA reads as TGTGCCAGCAGTTACAGTCTGACGGGTGATCAGCCCCAGCATTTT.

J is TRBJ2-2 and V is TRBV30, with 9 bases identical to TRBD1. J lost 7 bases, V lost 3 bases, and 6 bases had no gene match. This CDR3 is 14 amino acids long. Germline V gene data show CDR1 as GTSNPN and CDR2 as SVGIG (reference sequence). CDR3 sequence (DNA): TGTGCCTGGAGACCGGGACAGGGTATCGGGGAGCTGTTTTTT. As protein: CAWRPGQGIGELFF.